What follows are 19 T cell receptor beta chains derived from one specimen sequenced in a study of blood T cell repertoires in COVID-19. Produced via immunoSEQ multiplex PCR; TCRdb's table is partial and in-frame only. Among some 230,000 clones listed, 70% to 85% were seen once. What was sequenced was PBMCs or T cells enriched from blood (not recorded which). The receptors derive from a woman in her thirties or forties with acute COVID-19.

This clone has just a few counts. The CDR3, as DNA: TGTGCCAGCAGCTTAGTCGGGGGATCCAACTCACCCCTCCACTTT. Translated: CASSLVGGSNSPLHF. V and J are TRBV7-2 and TRBJ1-6; TRBD1 might be the D (5 bases). CDR3 length: 15 amino acids. Germline values: CDR1 SGHTA, CDR2 FQGNSA. Trimming removed 1 base from V and 10 bases from J, with 14 bases in between.

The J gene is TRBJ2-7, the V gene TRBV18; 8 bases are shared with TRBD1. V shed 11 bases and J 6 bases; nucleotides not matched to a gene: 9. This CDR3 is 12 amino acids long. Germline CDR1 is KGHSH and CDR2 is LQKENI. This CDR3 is CAGGQGWAEQYF. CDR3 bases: TGTGCCGGAGGACAGGGATGGGCCGAGCAGTACTTC. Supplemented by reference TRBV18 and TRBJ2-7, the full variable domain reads NAGVMQNPRHLVRRRGQEARLRCSPMKGHSHVYWYRQLPEEGLKFMVYLQKENIIDESGMPKERFSAEFPKEGPSILRIQQVVRGDSAAYFCAGGQGWAEQYFGPGTRLTVT.

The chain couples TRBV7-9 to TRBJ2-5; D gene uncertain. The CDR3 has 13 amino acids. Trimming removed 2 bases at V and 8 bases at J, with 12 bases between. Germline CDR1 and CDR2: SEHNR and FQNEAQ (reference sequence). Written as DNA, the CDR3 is TGTGCCAGCAGCTTAACGGCGGTCGATACCCAGTACTTC. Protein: CASSLTAVDTQYF.

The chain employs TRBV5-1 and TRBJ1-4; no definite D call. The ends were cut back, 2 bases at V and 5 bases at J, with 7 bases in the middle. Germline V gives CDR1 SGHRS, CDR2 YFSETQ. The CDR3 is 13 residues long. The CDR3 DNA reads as TGCGCCAGCAGCTTATCCGGGAATGAAAAACTGTTTTTT. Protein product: CASSLSGNEKLFF.

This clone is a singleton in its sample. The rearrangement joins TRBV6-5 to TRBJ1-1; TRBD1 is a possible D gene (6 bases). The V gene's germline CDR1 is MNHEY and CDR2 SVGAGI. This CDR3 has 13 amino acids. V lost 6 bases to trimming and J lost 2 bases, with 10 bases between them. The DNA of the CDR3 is TGTGCCAGCAGACCAGGGGCTAACACTGAAGCTTTCTTT. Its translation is CASRPGANTEAFF.

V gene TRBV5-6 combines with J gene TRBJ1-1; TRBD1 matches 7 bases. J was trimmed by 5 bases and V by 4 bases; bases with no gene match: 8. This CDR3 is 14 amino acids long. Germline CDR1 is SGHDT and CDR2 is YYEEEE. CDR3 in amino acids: CASSHPDRATEAFF. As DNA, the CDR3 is TGTGCCAGCAGCCACCCTGACAGGGCAACTGAAGCTTTCTTT.

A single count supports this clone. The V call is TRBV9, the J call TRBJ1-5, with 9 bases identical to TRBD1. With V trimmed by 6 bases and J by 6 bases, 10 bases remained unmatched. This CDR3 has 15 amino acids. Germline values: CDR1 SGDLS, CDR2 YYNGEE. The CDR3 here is CASTATGGAGQPQHF. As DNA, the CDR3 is TGTGCCAGCACCGCTACAGGGGGCGCAGGTCAGCCCCAGCATTTT.

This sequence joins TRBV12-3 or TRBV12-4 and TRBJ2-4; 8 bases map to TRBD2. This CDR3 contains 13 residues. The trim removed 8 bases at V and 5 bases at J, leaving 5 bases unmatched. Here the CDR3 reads CASGSSGQNIQYF. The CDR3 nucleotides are TGTGCCAGCGGTTCTAGCGGGCAAAACATTCAGTACTTC.

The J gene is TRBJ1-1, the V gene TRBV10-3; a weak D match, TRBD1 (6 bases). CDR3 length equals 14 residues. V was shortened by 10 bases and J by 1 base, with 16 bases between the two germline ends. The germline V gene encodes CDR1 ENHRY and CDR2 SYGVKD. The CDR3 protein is CATRTVIGNTEAFF. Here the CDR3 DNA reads TGTGCCACCCGGACAGTCATAGGGAACACTGAAGCTTTCTTT.

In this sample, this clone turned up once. DNA for the CDR3: TGTGCCAGCAGCGTAGCCCACAGAACCGGGGAGCTGTTTTTT. Translated, it gives CASSVAHRTGELFF. The chain uses TRBV9 and TRBJ2-2, with D uncertain. Per the germline V gene, CDR1 is SGDLS and CDR2 is YYNGEE. The V and J ends lost 0 bases and 5 bases respectively, with 8 bases between them. The length of the CDR3 is 14 residues.

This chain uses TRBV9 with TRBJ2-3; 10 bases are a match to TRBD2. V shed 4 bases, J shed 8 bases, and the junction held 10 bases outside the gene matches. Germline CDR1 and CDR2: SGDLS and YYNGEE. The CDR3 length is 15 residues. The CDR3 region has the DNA TGTGCCAGCAGCTCCGAAAGCCGACTAGCGGGTACGCAGTATTTT. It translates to CASSSESRLAGTQYF. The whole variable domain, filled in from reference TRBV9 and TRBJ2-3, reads DSGVTQTPKHLITATGQRVTLRCSPRSGDLSVYWYQQSLDQGLQFLIQYYNGEERAKGNILERFSAQQFPDLHSELNLSSLELGDSALYFCASSSESRLAGTQYFGPGTRLTVL.

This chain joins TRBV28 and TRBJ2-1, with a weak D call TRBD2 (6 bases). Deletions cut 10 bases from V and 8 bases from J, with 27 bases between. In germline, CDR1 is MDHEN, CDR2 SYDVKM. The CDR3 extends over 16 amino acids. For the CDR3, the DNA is TGTGCCACCCAGAGATGGGACGGCGGGGTCCAACATGAGCAGTTCTTC. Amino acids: CATQRWDGGVQHEQFF.

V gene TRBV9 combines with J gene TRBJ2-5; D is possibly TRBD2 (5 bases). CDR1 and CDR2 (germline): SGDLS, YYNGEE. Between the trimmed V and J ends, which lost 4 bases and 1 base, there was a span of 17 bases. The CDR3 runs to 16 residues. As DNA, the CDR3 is TGTGCCAGCAGCCCCGGGGAAAGCCGCCCCCAAGAGACCCAGTACTTC. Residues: CASSPGESRPQETQYF.

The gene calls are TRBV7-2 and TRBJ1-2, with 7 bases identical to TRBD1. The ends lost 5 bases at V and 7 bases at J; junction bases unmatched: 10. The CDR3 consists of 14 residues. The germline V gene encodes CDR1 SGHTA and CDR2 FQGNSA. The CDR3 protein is CASSLQGRIVGYTF. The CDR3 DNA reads TGTGCCAGCAGCCTACAGGGGAGAATTGTTGGCTACACCTTC.

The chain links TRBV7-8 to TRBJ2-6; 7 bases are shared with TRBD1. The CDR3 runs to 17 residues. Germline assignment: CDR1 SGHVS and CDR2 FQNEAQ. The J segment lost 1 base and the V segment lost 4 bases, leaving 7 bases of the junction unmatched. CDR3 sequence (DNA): TGTGCCAGCAGCTCCCTGACAGGGCGTTCTGGGGCCAACGTCCTGACTTTC. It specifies CASSSLTGRSGANVLTF.

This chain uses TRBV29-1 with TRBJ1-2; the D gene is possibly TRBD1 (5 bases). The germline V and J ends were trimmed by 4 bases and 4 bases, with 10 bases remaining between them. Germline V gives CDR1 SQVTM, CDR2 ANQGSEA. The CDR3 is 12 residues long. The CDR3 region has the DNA TGCAGCGTTGCCCAGGGCCCCTATGGCTACACCTTC. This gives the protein CSVAQGPYGYTF.

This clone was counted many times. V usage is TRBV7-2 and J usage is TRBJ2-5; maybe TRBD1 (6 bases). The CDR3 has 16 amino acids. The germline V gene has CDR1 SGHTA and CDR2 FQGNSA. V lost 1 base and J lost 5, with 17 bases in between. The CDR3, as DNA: TGTGCCAGCAGCTTAGGCCAAACAGGGATAGGGGAGACCCAGTACTTC. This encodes CASSLGQTGIGETQYF.

CDR3 in amino acids: CASSQGQGRGNQPQHF. CDR3 sequence (DNA): TGTGCCAGCAGCCAGGGACAGGGGCGAGGGAATCAGCCCCAGCATTTT. The genes are TRBV3-1 (or the pseudogene TRBV3-2) and TRBJ1-5; 10 bases agree with TRBD1. V trimming: 3 bases; J trimming: 4 bases; junction bases outside the gene matches: 6. The CDR3 sequence is 16 residues long. The germline gives CDR1 LGHDT, CDR2 YNNKEL (reference sequence).

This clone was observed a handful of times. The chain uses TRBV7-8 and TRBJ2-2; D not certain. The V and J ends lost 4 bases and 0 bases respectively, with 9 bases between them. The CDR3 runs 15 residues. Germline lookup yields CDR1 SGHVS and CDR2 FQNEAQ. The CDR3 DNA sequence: TGTGCCAGCAGCTCTGCAGTTGCGAACACCGGGGAGCTGTTTTTT. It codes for CASSSAVANTGELFF.